This TCR beta chain emerged from a study of vaccination and CD4 T cells after COVID-19. About the research overall: Overlapping spike peptides of SARS-CoV-2, HCoV-NL63, HCoV-OC43 and HCoV-229E stimulated the cells.

On this clonotype: Its antigen is undetermined.

Study-level points and caveats: When vaccine-specific clones from convalescent patients were examined, 304 of 307 were spike mono-reactive.

The Oncomine TCR Beta short-read assay was applied to DNA of cultured CD4+ T cells. From CD4+ T cells that had been cultured, genomic DNA was extracted. TCRdb reprocessed the PCR reads via MiXCR and lists one record per CDR3 protein. The sample carries about 11,000 distinct CDR3 sequences, approximately 43% recorded once. The CDR3 spans 11 residues. With 8 bases removed from V and 10 bases from J, the gap between germline ends came to 14 bases. Germline V gene lookup returns CDR1 SEHNR and CDR2 FQNEAQ (reference sequence). As to treatment: approximately nine-day PBMC culture with coronavirus spike peptide pools or control peptides (ViraFEST assay). Positive PCR dates ranged from March to December 2020; these dates predated US Alpha, Beta and Delta variants.

This chain uses TRBV7-9 with TRBJ1-1; D is undetermined. This clonotype originated in a human donor who had recovered from COVID-19. The material sequenced was CD4+ T cells from blood, cultured in vitro. CDR3 sequence reads: CASVAQRRAFF. In DNA form, the CDR3 reads TGTGCCAGCGTGGCACAACGACGAGCTTTCTTT.